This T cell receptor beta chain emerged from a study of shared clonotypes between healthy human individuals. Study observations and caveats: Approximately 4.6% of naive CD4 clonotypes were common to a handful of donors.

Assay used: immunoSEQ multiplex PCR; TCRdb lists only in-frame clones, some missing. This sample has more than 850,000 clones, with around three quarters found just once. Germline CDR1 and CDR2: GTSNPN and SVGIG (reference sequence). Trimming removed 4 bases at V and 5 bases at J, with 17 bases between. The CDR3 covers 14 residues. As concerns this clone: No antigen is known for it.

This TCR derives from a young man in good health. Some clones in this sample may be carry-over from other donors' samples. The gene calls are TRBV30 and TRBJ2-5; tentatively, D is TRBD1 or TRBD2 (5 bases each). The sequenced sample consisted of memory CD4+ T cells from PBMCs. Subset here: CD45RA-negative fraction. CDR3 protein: CAWNSGREFETQYF. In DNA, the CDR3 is TGTGCCTGGAATTCGGGGCGCGAGTTTGAGACCCAGTACTTC. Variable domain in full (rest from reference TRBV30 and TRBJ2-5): SQTIHQWPATLVQPVGSPLSLECTVEGTSNPNLYWYRQAAGRGLQLLFYSVGIGQISSEVPQNLSASRPQDRQFILSSKKLLLSDSGFYLCAWNSGREFETQYFGPGTRLLVL.